Given below is one T cell receptor (beta chain) in context. This receptor's antigen is unknown. Qualities for individual bases were not recorded, and no much larger clone is one base off. This record belongs to a study of blood T cells in healthy people across ages (dated by TCRdb to 2015 to 2017). Study-wide context: In model experiments, template switching captured about one uniquely barcoded TCR beta cDNA molecule for every two T cells. To avoid experimental bias, donors of different ages were randomly spread across the sequencing lanes. To track age-related changes in TCR beta repertoire diversity, the study relied on deep sequencing normalized with unique cDNA molecular identifiers. Two additional independent replicas of 1 million unique cDNA reads from the same blood draw were analyzed for two donors (one aged 18 to 30 and one aged 80 or older). The donors were split into four age groups: young (average 16 years), middle-aged (around 40), aged (roughly 60) and long-lived (approximately 80).

The study at large found these results: Because donor CMV infection status was unknown, age-related changes in expanded clonotypes were potentially confounded. Observed TCR beta diversity per million T cells fell roughly linearly with age, and a significant reduction was already apparent by age around 40. Conclusive comparison of naive and antigen-experienced compartments was prevented by the profiling of bulk unsorted PBMCs. Estimates of total diversity based on one million sequenced T cells were regarded as lower bounds and as underestimates. The percentage of naive T cells measured by flow cytometry correlated strongly with observed TCR beta diversity. Compared with the aged group, more naive CD4+ T cells, fewer expanded clones and increased TCR diversity were shown by the long-lived group, suggesting age selection.

V is shortened by 2 bases, J by 0 bases, and the region joining them spans 13 bases. CDR1 and CDR2 were assigned from the germline V gene (reference sequence) as MNHNY and SVGAGI. CDR3 length: 16 amino acids, cysteine to phenylalanine. Of the read, only the CDR3 DNA is kept; its 48 bases are in frame from base 1. Donors were under 40 systemically healthy Caucasian individuals from Russia aged roughly 6 to 90 years. Each donor gave about 9.8 milliliters of peripheral blood, drawn into EDTA-treated Vacutainer tubes. Ficoll-Paque density-gradient centrifugation was used to isolate PBMCs, with at least 7 million per sample. Trizol reagent was used to extract total RNA from the PBMCs, yielding at least 5 micrograms per sample. The percentages of naive CD45RAhigh/CD27high T cells were determined by flow cytometry on a PBMC aliquot from every donor. Library prep was done by 5' RACE. The sequencer listed for this sample is Illumina HiSeq 2500. A second 7 to 11 cycle PCR used a sample-barcoded 5' primer and a J-beta primer mix. A template-switch 5' adaptor carrying 12 random nucleotides introduced a unique molecular identifier onto each TCR beta cDNA molecule. Each sample yielded at least 3 million CDR3-containing paired-end reads. All of the RNA was converted into first-strand cDNA using the Mint cDNA synthesis kit, with a TRBC-specific oligonucleotide serving as the primer. Following uracil-DNA glycosylase treatment, a first 18-cycle PCR with universal primers M1SS and BC2_uni_R was performed on all cDNA. Regarding the original processing steps: For normalization, 1 million high-quality reads, each with a distinct molecular identifier, were randomly selected from each sample. Instead of being binned into consensus sequences, reads that shared molecular identifiers were thrown out. MiTCR, run with a Q25 quality threshold and the strictest error-elimination algorithm, handled CDR3 identification, clonotype clustering and error correction. A nonparametric unseen species model with Euler transformation was used to estimate lower-bound total TCR beta diversity. Clones were called with MiXCR by TCRdb after fastp trimmed the public reads at Q25, and only in-frame beta chains were retained. Each entry is one CDR3 protein sequence, shown with its most common DNA and genes. TCRdb, rather than the study authors, made the V and J calls. This sample holds about 1.4 million distinct CDR3 sequences; roughly 64% were observed only once. The biggest ten clones account for under 8.5% of the sample.

This clonotype originated in a man aged 18 to 29 in good health. The receptor chain draws on TRBV6-6 and TRBJ1-2; no D segment can be confidently identified. The sequenced material came from blood. The nucleotides are TGTGCCAGCAGTTACATCAATACAGCCTCTAACTATGGCTACACCTTC. Its translation is CASSYINTASNYGYTF.